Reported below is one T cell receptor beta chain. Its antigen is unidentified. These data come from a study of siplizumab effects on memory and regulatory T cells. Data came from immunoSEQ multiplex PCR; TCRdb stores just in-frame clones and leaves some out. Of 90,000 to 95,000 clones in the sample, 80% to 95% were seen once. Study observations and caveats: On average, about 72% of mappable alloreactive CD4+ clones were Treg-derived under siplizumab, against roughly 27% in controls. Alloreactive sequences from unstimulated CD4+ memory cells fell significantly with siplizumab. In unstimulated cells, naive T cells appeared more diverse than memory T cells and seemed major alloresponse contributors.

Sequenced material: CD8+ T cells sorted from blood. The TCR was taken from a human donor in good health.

The CDR3 DNA is TGTGCCAGCAGCGTTGAGGGCCGAGGAGGAGAGACCCAGTACTTC. Translated, it gives CASSVEGRGGETQYF. The genes are TRBV9 and TRBJ2-5, with a tentative D call TRBD2 (5 bases). The CDR3 sequence is 15 residues long. CDR1 is SGDLS and CDR2 is YYNGEE in the germline V gene. Trimming pared 2 bases from V and 4 bases from J, leaving 15 bases between.